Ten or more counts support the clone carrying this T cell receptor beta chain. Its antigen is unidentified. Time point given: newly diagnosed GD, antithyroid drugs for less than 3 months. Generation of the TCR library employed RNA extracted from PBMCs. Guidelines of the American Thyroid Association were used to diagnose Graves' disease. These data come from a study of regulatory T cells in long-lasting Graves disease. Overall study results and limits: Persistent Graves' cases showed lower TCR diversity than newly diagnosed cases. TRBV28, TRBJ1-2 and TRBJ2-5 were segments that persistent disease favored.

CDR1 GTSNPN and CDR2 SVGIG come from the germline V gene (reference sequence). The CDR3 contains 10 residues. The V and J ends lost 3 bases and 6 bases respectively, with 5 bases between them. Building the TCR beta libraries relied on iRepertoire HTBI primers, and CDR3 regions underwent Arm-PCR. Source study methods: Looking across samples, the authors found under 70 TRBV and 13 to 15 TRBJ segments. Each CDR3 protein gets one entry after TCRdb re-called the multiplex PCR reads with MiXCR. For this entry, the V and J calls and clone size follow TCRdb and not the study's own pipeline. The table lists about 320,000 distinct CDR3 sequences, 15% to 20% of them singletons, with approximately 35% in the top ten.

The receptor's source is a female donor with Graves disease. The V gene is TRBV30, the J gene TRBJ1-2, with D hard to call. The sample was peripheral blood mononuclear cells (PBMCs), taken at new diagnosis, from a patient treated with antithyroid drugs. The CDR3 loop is CAWRGDGYTF. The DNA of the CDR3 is TGTGCCTGGAGGGGAGATGGCTACACCTTC. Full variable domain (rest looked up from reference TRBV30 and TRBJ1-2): SQTIHQWPATLVQPVGSPLSLECTVEGTSNPNLYWYRQAAGRGLQLLFYSVGIGQISSEVPQNLSASRPQDRQFILSSKKLLLSDSGFYLCAWRGDGYTFGSGTRLTVV.